This paragraph reports one T cell receptor beta chain. The second PCR ran about 6 to 11 cycles with a sample-barcoded 5' primer and J-beta primers. TCRdb re-called the 5' RACE reads with MiXCR, one entry per CDR3 protein. The sample yields about 1 million distinct CDR3 sequences, less than 50% seen once. CDR1 SGHKS and CDR2 YYEKEE come from the germline V gene (reference sequence). The CDR3 totals 21 residues. Trimming took 4 bases from V and 2 from J; bases not matched to a gene: 24. This sample is part of a study of blood T cells in healthy people across ages. The clonotype comes from an older woman in good health. The chain uses TRBV5-5 and TRBJ2-5; 9 bases line up with TRBD2. Specimen: blood. CDR3 protein: CASSLVAGVSMLKSEQETQYF. The CDR3 nucleotides read TGTGCCAGCAGCCTAGTAGCGGGAGTCTCAATGCTAAAAAGCGAACAAGAGACCCAGTACTTC.